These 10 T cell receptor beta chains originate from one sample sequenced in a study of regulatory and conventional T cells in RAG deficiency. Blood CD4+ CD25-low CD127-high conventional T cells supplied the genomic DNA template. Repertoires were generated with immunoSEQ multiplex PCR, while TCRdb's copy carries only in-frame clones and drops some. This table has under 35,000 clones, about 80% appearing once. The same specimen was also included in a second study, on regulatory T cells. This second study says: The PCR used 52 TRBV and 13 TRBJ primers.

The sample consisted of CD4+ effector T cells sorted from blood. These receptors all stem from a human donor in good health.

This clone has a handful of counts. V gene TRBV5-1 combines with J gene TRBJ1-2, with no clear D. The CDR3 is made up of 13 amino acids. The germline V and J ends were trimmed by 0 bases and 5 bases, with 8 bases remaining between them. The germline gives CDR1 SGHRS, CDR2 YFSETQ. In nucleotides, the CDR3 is TGCGCCAGCAGCTTGGACAGCCCGTATGGCTACACCTTC. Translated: CASSLDSPYGYTF.

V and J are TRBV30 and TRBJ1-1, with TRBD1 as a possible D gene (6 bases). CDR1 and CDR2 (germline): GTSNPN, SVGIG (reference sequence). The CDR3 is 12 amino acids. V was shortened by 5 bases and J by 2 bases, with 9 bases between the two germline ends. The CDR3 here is CAWDRYNTEAFF. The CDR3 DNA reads TGTGCCTGGGACAGGTACAACACTGAAGCTTTCTTT.

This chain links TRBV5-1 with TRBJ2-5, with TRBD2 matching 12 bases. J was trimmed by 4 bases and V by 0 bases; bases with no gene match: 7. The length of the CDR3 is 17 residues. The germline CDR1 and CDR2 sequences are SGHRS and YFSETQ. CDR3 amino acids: CASSLGASGGALETQYF. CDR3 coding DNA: TGCGCCAGCAGCTTGGGCGCTAGCGGGGGGGCTTTAGAGACCCAGTACTTC.

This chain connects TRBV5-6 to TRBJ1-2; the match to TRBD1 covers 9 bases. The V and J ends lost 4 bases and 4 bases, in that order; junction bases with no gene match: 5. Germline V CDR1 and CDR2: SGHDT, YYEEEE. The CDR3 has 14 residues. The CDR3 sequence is CASSPDRGTYGYTF. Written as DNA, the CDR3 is TGTGCCAGCAGCCCGGACAGGGGAACCTATGGCTACACCTTC.

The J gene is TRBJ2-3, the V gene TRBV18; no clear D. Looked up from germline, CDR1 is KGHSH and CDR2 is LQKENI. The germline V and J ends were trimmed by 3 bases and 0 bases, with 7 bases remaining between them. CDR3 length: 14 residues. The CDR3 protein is CASSPRVSTDTQYF. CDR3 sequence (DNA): TGTGCCAGCTCACCCCGGGTAAGCACAGATACGCAGTATTTT.

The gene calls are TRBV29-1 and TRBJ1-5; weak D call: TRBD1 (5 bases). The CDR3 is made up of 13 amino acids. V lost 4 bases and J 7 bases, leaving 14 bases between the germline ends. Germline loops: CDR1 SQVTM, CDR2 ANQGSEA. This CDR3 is CSVVWGLNQPQHF. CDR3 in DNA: TGCAGCGTTGTGTGGGGGTTGAACCAGCCCCAGCATTTT.

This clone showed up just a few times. The CDR3 DNA sequence: TGTGCCAGCAGGGTAGCCATTAATTCACCCCTCCACTTT. This gives the protein CASRVAINSPLHF. This chain joins TRBV6-1 and TRBJ1-6, with D unclear. This CDR3 contains 13 residues. The V gene's germline CDR1 is MNHNS and CDR2 SASEGT. The V gene lost 6 bases and the J gene lost 6 bases, with 9 bases spanning the gap.

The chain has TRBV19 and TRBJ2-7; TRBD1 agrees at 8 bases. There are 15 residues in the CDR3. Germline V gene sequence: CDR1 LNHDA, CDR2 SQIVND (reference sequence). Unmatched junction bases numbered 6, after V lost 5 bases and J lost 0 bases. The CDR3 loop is CASSHRGQASYEQYF. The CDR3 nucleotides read TGTGCCAGTAGTCATCGGGGACAGGCCTCCTACGAGCAGTACTTC.

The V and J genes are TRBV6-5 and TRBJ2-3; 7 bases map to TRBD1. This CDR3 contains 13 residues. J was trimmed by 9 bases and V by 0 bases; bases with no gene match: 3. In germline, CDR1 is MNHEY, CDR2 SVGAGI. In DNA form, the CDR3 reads TGTGCCAGCAGTTACTCAGGGGGCGTAACGCAGTATTTT. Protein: CASSYSGGVTQYF.

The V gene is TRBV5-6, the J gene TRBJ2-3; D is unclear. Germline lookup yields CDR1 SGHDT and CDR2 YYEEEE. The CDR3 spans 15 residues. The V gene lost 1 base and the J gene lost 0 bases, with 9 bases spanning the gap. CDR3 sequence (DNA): TGTGCCAGCAGCTTGCCCCATAACAGCACAGATACGCAGTATTTT. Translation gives CASSLPHNSTDTQYF. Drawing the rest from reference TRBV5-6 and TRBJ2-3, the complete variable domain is DAGVTQSPTHLIKTRGQQVTLRCSPKSGHDTVSWYQQALGQGPQFIFQYYEEEERQRGNFPDRFSGHQFPNYSSELNVNALLLGDSALYLCASSLPHNSTDTQYFGPGTRLTVL.